The subject of this entry is one T cell receptor beta chain. This entry is derived from a study of blood T cell repertoires in COVID-19. As for the study in general: COVID-19 samples from acute and convalescent phases originated in the United States, Italy and Spain. Sources were T cells, B-cell-depleted T cells, or PBMCs; the material itself was cDNA or gDNA.

Assay used: immunoSEQ multiplex PCR; TCRdb lists only in-frame clones, some missing. The table lists 200,000 to 300,000 clones, 88% of them singletons. V lost 0 bases to trimming and J lost 3 bases, with 10 bases between them. Germline values: CDR1 SGDLS, CDR2 YYNGEE. The CDR3 sequence is 15 residues long. This TCR was sampled from a woman aged 40 to 50 who had recovered from COVID-19. The chain combines TRBV9 with TRBJ1-5; D possibly corresponds to TRBD1 (5 bases). The sample was peripheral blood. CDR3 loop: CASSVEGYPNQPQHF. CDR3 DNA sequence: TGTGCCAGCAGCGTAGAGGGGTACCCCAATCAGCCCCAGCATTTT.